This entry features one T cell receptor beta chain sequence. CDR3 length equals 17 residues. J lost 3 bases, V lost 4 bases, and 14 bases had no gene match. CDR1 is LNHDA and CDR2 is SQIVND in the germline V gene (reference sequence). These data originate in a study of shared clonotypes between healthy human individuals. The assay was immunoSEQ multiplex PCR, and TCRdb's table has in-frame clones only and misses some. Among some 500,000 clones listed, roughly 95% were seen once. Sequenced sample: naive CD4+ T cells sorted from blood. The sample's subset: CD45RA+ positively selected. This receptor was obtained from a woman aged 30 to 39 in good health. The chain combines TRBV19 with TRBJ1-1, with 7 bases that match TRBD1. CDR3 in amino acids: CASSRQGWGIMDTEAFF. The CDR3 bases are TGTGCCAGTAGTAGACAGGGATGGGGCATTATGGACACTGAAGCTTTCTTT.